One and the same sample provided the 27 T cell receptor beta chains below, sequenced in a study of shared clonotypes between healthy human individuals. Data came from immunoSEQ multiplex PCR; TCRdb stores just in-frame clones and leaves some out. The repertoire consists of about 1 million clones, with roughly 75% occurring once and the leading ten covering nearly 1.5%. The sequenced material came from memory CD4+ T cells sorted from blood. Indicated subset: CD45RA-negative fraction. The receptors derive from a young man in good health.

A note on this clone: The sample carries other DNA sequences with the same CDR3. V usage is TRBV6-6 and J usage is TRBJ2-7, with 7 bases lining up with TRBD1. The V segment lost 8 bases and the J segment 0 bases; nucleotides outside the gene matches: 4. Looked up from germline, CDR1 is MNHNY and CDR2 is SVGAGI (reference sequence). The CDR3 is 13 residues long. The CDR3: CASLDRDSYEQYF. DNA of the CDR3: TGTGCCAGCCTCGACAGGGACTCCTACGAGCAGTACTTC.

V and J are TRBV19 and TRBJ2-7; D uncertain. Trimming removed 3 bases at V and 2 bases at J, with 17 bases between. CDR3 length: 16 amino acids. The germline V gene encodes CDR1 LNHDA and CDR2 SQIVND (reference sequence). CDR3 protein: CASSIDPGRTAYEQYF. The CDR3 DNA sequence: TGTGCCAGTAGTATCGACCCGGGCAGGACCGCCTACGAGCAGTACTTC. The full variable domain, rest sourced from reference TRBV19 and TRBJ2-7, is DGGITQSPKYLFRKEGQNVTLSCEQNLNHDAMYWYRQDPGQGLRLIYYSQIVNDFQKGDIAEGYSVSREKKESFPLTVTSAQKNPTAFYLCASSIDPGRTAYEQYFGPGTRLTVT.

This clone was detected once. This sequence joins TRBV5-1 and TRBJ1-2, with D possibly being TRBD1 (5 bases). Germline V gene sequence: CDR1 SGHRS, CDR2 YFSETQ. V lost 3 bases, J lost 1 base, and 10 bases lay in between. This CDR3 has 14 amino acids. CDR3: CASSSPGINYGYTF. The CDR3, as DNA: TGCGCCAGCAGCTCACCAGGGATTAACTATGGCTACACCTTC.

This chain joins TRBV6-6 and TRBJ2-4; perhaps TRBD2 as D (6 bases). The germline V gene has CDR1 MNHNY and CDR2 SVGAGI (reference sequence). Trimming shortened V by 9 bases and J by 1 base, and 16 bases separated the two germline ends. The CDR3 has 15 amino acids. CDR3 sequence: CASLWGDVAKNIQYF. In DNA form, the CDR3 reads TGTGCCAGTCTATGGGGGGACGTGGCCAAAAACATTCAGTACTTC.

The chain has TRBV30 and TRBJ2-5; D is ambiguous. The V gene's germline CDR1 is GTSNPN and CDR2 SVGIG (reference sequence). V was clipped by 2 bases and J by 5 bases, with 9 bases between them. This CDR3 contains 12 residues. CDR3 nucleotide sequence: TGTGCCTGGAGTCACATAGGCGAGACCCAGTACTTC. Amino acids: CAWSHIGETQYF.

This clone showed up many times. The chain has TRBV2 and TRBJ2-7; D is undetermined. Deletions cut 5 bases from V and 7 bases from J, with 12 bases between. CDR1 and CDR2 from the germline V gene are SNHLY and FYNNEI. The CDR3 has 12 residues. The CDR3: CASSTGVGEQYF. CDR3 bases: TGTGCCAGCAGTACTGGGGTGGGGGAGCAGTACTTC.

The V call is TRBV28, the J call TRBJ2-7, with D possibly matching TRBD1 (5 bases). Germline-derived CDR1 and CDR2 are MDHEN and SYDVKM. CDR3 size: 14 residues. V lost 2 bases to trimming and J lost 3 bases, with 11 bases between them. The CDR3 spells CASSLQGIGYEQYF. DNA of the CDR3: TGTGCCAGCAGTTTACAGGGTATTGGCTACGAGCAGTACTTC.

This sequence joins TRBV6-5 and TRBJ2-1; 8 nucleotides match TRBD1. Trimming cost V 6 bases and J 9 bases; bases outside gene matches: 7. CDR1 is MNHEY, CDR2 SVGAGI, per germline. The CDR3 spans 13 residues. CDR3 nucleotides: TGTGCCAGCAGGGCCGCAGGGGGCGGTGAGCAGTTCTTC. This translates into CASRAAGGGEQFF.

The gene calls are TRBV30 and TRBJ1-2, with a weak D call TRBD1 (5 bases). Germline V gene sequence: CDR1 GTSNPN, CDR2 SVGIG (reference sequence). Trimming took 7 bases from V and 2 from J, leaving 20 bases between them. The CDR3 has 15 residues. The DNA of the CDR3 is TGTGCCTTTGGCCGACAAGGGGTAGGGAACTATGGCTACACCTTC. It translates to CAFGRQGVGNYGYTF.

The J gene is TRBJ1-1, the V gene TRBV6-5, with no clear D. Germline values: CDR1 MNHEY, CDR2 SVGAGI. Trimming pared 0 bases from V and 3 bases from J, leaving 11 bases between. The CDR3 is 15 amino acids. The CDR3 DNA reads as TGTGCCAGCAGTTACTCGATTCATGCGGACACTGAAGCTTTCTTT. It translates to CASSYSIHADTEAFF.

The chain is built from TRBV7-9 and TRBJ1-2; no clear D. The V gene's germline CDR1 is SEHNR and CDR2 FQNEAQ (reference sequence). This CDR3 comprises 13 residues. The V and J ends lost 1 base and 0 bases respectively, with 3 bases between them. Here the CDR3 reads CASSLVSNYGYTF. The CDR3, as DNA: TGTGCCAGCAGCTTAGTATCTAACTATGGCTACACCTTC.

This chain connects TRBV27 to TRBJ1-6, with D possibly being TRBD1 (5 bases). Trimming removed 3 bases at V and 8 bases at J, with 14 bases between. From germline, CDR1 is MNHEY and CDR2 SMNVEV (reference sequence). The CDR3 spans 15 residues. This CDR3 is CASSFSGLVDSPLHF. The CDR3, as DNA: TGTGCCAGCAGTTTCTCAGGGTTGGTTGATTCACCCCTCCACTTT.

The chain links TRBV11-1 to TRBJ1-1; D unclear. There are 13 residues in the CDR3. V lost 3 bases and J lost 3, with 8 bases in between. Germline assignment: CDR1 SGHAT and CDR2 FQDESV (reference sequence). The CDR3 region is CASSFITDTEAFF. In DNA, the CDR3 is TGTGCCAGCAGCTTTATCACGGACACTGAAGCTTTCTTT.

The chain recombines TRBV6-5 with TRBJ2-7, with 8 nucleotides matching TRBD1. This CDR3 spans 15 amino acids. Germline values: CDR1 MNHEY, CDR2 SVGAGI. V dropped 0 bases and J dropped 3; count of bases not matched to a gene: 4. CDR3: CASSYSGQGRYEQYF. CDR3 DNA sequence: TGTGCCAGCAGTTACTCCGGACAGGGTCGCTACGAGCAGTACTTC.

The chain couples TRBV6-1 to TRBJ1-2; no clear D. Looked up from germline, CDR1 is MNHNS and CDR2 is SASEGT. Trimming removed 1 base at V and 1 base at J, with 4 bases between. CDR3 size: 13 residues. CDR3 in amino acids: CASSEDGNYGYTF. In DNA, the CDR3 is TGTGCCAGCAGTGAAGACGGTAACTATGGCTACACCTTC.

This clone was recorded once. J is TRBJ1-6 and V is TRBV5-4; a possible D gene is TRBD1 (5 bases). CDR1 SGHNT and CDR2 YYREEE come from the germline V gene (reference sequence). Trimming shortened V by 2 bases and J by 7 bases, and 10 bases separated the two germline ends. The CDR3 sequence is 14 residues long. In DNA form, the CDR3 reads TGTGCCAGCAGCTTCGGGGGGGAAAATTCACCCCTCCACTTT. Translating gives CASSFGGENSPLHF.

The chain combines TRBV9 with TRBJ2-5; 10 bases align to TRBD1. Germline V gene data show CDR1 as SGDLS and CDR2 as YYNGEE. This CDR3 comprises 15 residues. V was clipped by 4 bases and J by 3 bases; unmatched bases: 6. CDR3 amino acids: CASSSHGQGEETQYF. The CDR3 DNA is TGTGCCAGCAGCTCACACGGACAGGGGGAAGAGACCCAGTACTTC.

The CDR3: CASSMEQGSHEQYF. For the CDR3, the DNA is TGTGCCAGTAGTATGGAGCAGGGGAGCCACGAGCAGTACTTC. The genes are TRBV19 and TRBJ2-7; D is possibly TRBD1 (6 bases). Trimming cost V 3 bases and J 5 bases, with 14 bases left between them. Germline CDR1 reads LNHDA; CDR2 reads SQIVND (reference sequence). This CDR3 is 14 amino acids long.

Concerning this clone itself: Other DNA sequences in this specimen translate into the identical CDR3. This chain connects TRBV30 to TRBJ1-1; weak D call: TRBD1 (5 bases). Looked up from germline, CDR1 is GTSNPN and CDR2 is SVGIG (reference sequence). The CDR3 is made up of 13 amino acids. V lost 0 bases to trimming and J lost 1 base, with 6 bases between them. Written as DNA, the CDR3 is TGTGCCTGGAGTGTTCAGGGGAACACTGAAGCTTTCTTT. Its protein product is CAWSVQGNTEAFF. Full variable domain (missing parts from reference TRBV30 and TRBJ1-1): SQTIHQWPATLVQPVGSPLSLECTVEGTSNPNLYWYRQAAGRGLQLLFYSVGIGQISSEVPQNLSASRPQDRQFILSSKKLLLSDSGFYLCAWSVQGNTEAFFGQGTRLTVV.

The chain employs TRBV28 and TRBJ1-2, with TRBD1 matching over 7 bases. This CDR3 contains 14 residues. The V gene's germline CDR1 is MDHEN and CDR2 SYDVKM. V shed 4 bases, J shed 5 bases, and the junction held 7 bases outside the gene matches. The CDR3 DNA sequence: TGTGCCAGCAGTTCCGGGACAGATTCTTATGGCTACACCTTC. Encoded protein: CASSSGTDSYGYTF.

The rearrangement uses TRBV10-2 and TRBJ2-7; 11 positions match TRBD2. Looked up from germline, CDR1 is WSHSY and CDR2 is SAAADI. This CDR3 has 14 amino acids. The ends lost 7 bases at V and 4 bases at J; junction bases unmatched: 6. DNA for the CDR3: TGCGCCAGCACCGGTAGCGGGAGGGTTTACGAGCAGTACTTC. It codes for CASTGSGRVYEQYF.

This clone came up once. The chain is built from TRBV4-1 and TRBJ2-2; weak D call: TRBD1 (7 bases). The CDR3 loop spans 15 amino acids. CDR1 is MGHRA and CDR2 is YSYEKL in the germline V gene. Between the trimmed V and J ends, which lost 6 bases and 5 bases, there was a span of 16 bases. CDR3 in amino acids: CASSRAAGGTGELFF. CDR3 DNA sequence: TGCGCCAGCAGTCGTGCGGCAGGGGGGACCGGGGAGCTGTTTTTT.

The V and J genes are TRBV5-4 and TRBJ1-1; a possible D gene is TRBD1 (5 bases). V was clipped by 4 bases and J by 1 base, with 11 bases between them. The CDR3 spans 14 residues. Germline V lookup: CDR1 SGHNT, CDR2 YYREEE (reference sequence). This CDR3 reads CASSTGSTNTEAFF. The CDR3 bases are TGTGCCAGCAGCACAGGCAGCACGAACACTGAAGCTTTCTTT.

V gene TRBV29-1 combines with J gene TRBJ2-5, with a possible D match to TRBD2 (6 bases). V shed 4 bases and J shed 4 bases, with 7 bases lying between them. The V gene's germline CDR1 is SQVTM and CDR2 ANQGSEA. CDR3 length equals 11 residues. The CDR3 region is CSVGGGETQYF. Written as DNA, the CDR3 is TGCAGCGTTGGGGGAGGAGAGACCCAGTACTTC.

Concerning this clone: This sequence may be a read error, since a much larger clone differs from it by one base. The chain uses TRBV7-9 and TRBJ2-1; TRBD2 might be the D (6 bases). The CDR3 runs to 17 residues. Germline V gives CDR1 SEHNR, CDR2 FQNEAQ (reference sequence). V was pared by 10 bases and J by 1 base, with 23 bases between. CDR3 sequence (DNA): TGTGCCACTATACCTTTGGGGTGGCGGGAATCCTACAATGAGCAGTTCTTC. The encoded protein is CATIPLGWRESYNEQFF. Looking up the rest from reference TRBV7-9 and TRBJ2-1 gives the full variable domain: DTGVSQNPRHKITKRGQNVTFRCDPISEHNRLYWYRQTLGQGPEFLTYFQNEAQLEKSRLLSDRFSAERPKGSFSTLEIQRTEQGDSAMYLCATIPLGWRESYNEQFFGPGTRLTVL.

This clone was detected ten times or more. J is TRBJ1-2 and V is TRBV7-9; TRBD1 matches at 7 bases. CDR1 and CDR2 from the germline V gene are SEHNR and FQNEAQ (reference sequence). The CDR3 extends over 16 amino acids. V trimming: 5 bases; J trimming: 7 bases; junction bases outside the gene matches: 16. CDR3 in DNA: TGTGCCAGCAGCGTCACCGGGACAGTGGGCGATTTTGGCTACACCTTC. It yields the protein CASSVTGTVGDFGYTF.

In this sample, this clone turned up a few times. The chain recombines TRBV6-1 with TRBJ2-4; TRBD1 matches 7 bases. Germline lookup yields CDR1 MNHNS and CDR2 SASEGT. The CDR3 contains 15 residues. J was trimmed by 2 bases and V by 5 bases; bases with no gene match: 6. DNA of the CDR3: TGTGCCAGCAGTAAAACAGGGGTCACCAAAAACATTCAGTACTTC. Protein: CASSKTGVTKNIQYF.